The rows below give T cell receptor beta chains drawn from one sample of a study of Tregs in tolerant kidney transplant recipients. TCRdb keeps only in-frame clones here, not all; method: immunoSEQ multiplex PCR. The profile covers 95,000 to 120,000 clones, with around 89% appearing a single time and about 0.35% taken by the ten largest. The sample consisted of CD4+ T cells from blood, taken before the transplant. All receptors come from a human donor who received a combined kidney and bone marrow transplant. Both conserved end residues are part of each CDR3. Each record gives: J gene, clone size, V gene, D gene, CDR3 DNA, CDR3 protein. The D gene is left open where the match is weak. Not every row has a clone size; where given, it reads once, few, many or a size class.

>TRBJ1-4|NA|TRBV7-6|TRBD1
TGTGCCAGCAGCTTAGGACAGGGGGGTTGGGAAAAACTGTTTTTT
CASSLGQGGWEKLFF
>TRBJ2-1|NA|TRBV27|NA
TGTGCCAGCAGTCTCCCTTTCGGTGAGCAGTTCTTC
CASSLPFGEQFF
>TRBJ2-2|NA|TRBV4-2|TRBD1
TGTGCCAGCAGCCAAGCGTCGTCTCCGGGACAGAAGAACACCGGGGAGCTGTTTTTT
CASSQASSPGQKNTGELFF
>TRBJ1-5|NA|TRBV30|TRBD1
TGTGCCTGGAGTCCGGACAGGGGCCGCAATCAGCCCCAGCATTTT
CAWSPDRGRNQPQHF
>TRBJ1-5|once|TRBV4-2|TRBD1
TGTGCCAGCAGCCAAGATCCAGGGGGCCGTTACAATCAGCCCCAGCATTTT
CASSQDPGGRYNQPQHF
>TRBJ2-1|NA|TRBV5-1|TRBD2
TGCGCCAGCAGCCCCGAGCGGGGGTCAATCTACAATGAGCAGTTCTTC
CASSPERGSIYNEQFF
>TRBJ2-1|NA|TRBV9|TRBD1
TGTGCCAGCAGAGGGGAGGGGACAGGGGGAGGTGAGCAGTTCTTC
CASRGEGTGGGEQFF
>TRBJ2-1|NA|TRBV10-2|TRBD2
TGCGCCAGCACCTACCCGGCCGGGCGGGAGCTCATAAATGAGCAGTTCTTC
CASTYPAGRELINEQFF
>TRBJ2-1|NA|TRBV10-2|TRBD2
TGCGCCAGCAGTGAGTCTGGCGGGGGGGCATTTGAGCAGTTCTTC
CASSESGGGAFEQFF
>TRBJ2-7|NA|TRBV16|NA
TGTGCCAGCAGCAAAGGGACACCGAGCTCCTACGAGCAGTACTTC
CASSKGTPSSYEQYF
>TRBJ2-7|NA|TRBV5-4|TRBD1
TGTGCCAGCAGCGAATCCGGGACAGAATTTTACGAGCAGTACTTC
CASSESGTEFYEQYF
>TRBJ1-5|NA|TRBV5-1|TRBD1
TGCGCCAGCAGCCCCGGACAGGGTAATCAGCCCCAGCATTTT
CASSPGQGNQPQHF
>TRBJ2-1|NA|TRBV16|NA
TGTGCCAGCAGCCTCGTAGGGGCCAGCTCCTACAATGAGCAGTTCTTC
CASSLVGASSYNEQFF
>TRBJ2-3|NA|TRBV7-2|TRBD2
TGTGCCAGCAGCTTAGAGGGACTAGCGGGAGGGTACACAGATACGCAGTATTTT
CASSLEGLAGGYTDTQYF
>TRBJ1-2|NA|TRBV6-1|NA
TGTGCCAGCAGTGAAGGGCGAGGGGGCTACACCTTC
CASSEGRGGYTF
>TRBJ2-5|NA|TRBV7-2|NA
TGTGCCAGCAGCTTACAGGGAAGGGAGACCCAGTACTTC
CASSLQGRETQYF
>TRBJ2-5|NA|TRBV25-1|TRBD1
TGTGCCAGCAGTAAGCGGACAGGGGCGGAGACCCAGTACTTC
CASSKRTGAETQYF
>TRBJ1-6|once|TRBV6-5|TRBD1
TGTGCCAGCAGTGGGTCAGGGGGTTCACCCCTCCACTTT
CASSGSGGSPLHF
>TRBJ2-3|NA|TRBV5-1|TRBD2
TGCGCCAGCACGGGACTAGCGGGATCGGGCGGGGACACGCAGTATTTT
CASTGLAGSGGDTQYF
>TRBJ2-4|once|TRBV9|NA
TGTGCCAGCAGCGTAGGAGCGGGAGCCAAAAACATTCAGTACTTC
CASSVGAGAKNIQYF
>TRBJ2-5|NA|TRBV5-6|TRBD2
TGTGCCAGCAGCGGAAATAGCGGGGGGGCGGTAGAGACCCAGTACTTC
CASSGNSGGAVETQYF
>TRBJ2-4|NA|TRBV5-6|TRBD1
TGTGCCAGCAGCCCGAACAGGGGGCGGAACATTCAGTACTTC
CASSPNRGRNIQYF
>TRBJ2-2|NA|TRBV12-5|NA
TGTGCTAGTGGGCGGGACAGCGAAACCGGGGAGCTGTTTTTT
CASGRDSETGELFF
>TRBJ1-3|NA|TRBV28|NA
TGTGCCAGCATTGACTCGGTCTCTGGAAACACCATATATTTT
CASIDSVSGNTIYF
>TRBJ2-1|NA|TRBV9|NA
TGTGCCAGCAGCGTAGGTTCAGGGACCTACAATGAGCAGTTCTTC
CASSVGSGTYNEQFF
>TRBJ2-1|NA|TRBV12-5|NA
TGTGCTAGTGGTTTGCAGGGGGGCAGCGAGCAGTTCTTC
CASGLQGGSEQFF
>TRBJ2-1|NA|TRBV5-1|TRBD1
TGCGCCAGTCGGACAGGGGGCGATGAGCAGTTCTTC
CASRTGGDEQFF
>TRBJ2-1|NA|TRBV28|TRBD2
TGTGCCAGCAGTTTGGGGTCAGGAGCGGGAGAGGATGAGCAGTTCTTC
CASSLGSGAGEDEQFF